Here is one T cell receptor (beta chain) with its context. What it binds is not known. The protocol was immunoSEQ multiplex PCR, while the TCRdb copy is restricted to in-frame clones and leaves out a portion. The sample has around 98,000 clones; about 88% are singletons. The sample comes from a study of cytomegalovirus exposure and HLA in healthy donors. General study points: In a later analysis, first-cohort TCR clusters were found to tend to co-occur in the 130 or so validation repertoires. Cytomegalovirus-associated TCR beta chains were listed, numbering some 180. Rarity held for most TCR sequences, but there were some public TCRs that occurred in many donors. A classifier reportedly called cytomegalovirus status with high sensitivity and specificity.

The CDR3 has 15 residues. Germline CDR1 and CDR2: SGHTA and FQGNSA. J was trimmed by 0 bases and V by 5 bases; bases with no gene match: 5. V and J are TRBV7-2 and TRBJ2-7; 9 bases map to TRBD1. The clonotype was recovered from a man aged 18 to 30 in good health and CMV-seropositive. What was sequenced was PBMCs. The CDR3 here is CASSEPTGGSYEQYF. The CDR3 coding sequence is TGTGCCAGCAGCGAACCGACAGGGGGCTCCTACGAGCAGTACTTC. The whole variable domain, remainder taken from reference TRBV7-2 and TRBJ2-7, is GAGVSQSPSNKVTEKGKDVELRCDPISGHTALYWYRQSLGQGLEFLIYFQGNSAPDKSGLPSDRFSAERTGGSVSTLTIQRTQQEDSAVYLCASSEPTGGSYEQYFGPGTRLTVT.